These 27 T cell receptor beta chains share one sample of origin, sequenced in a study of control samples from healthy donors and cancer patients (dated by TCRdb to the early 2020s). Receptor amplification or capture employed the immunoSEQ multiplex PCR assay. TCRdb obtained this table from immuneACCESS and retained in-frame rearrangements with V and J assigned. These tables miss some clones; where compared with another copy, unresolved V genes account for less than half of the shortfall, and the remainder is unexplained. The table for this sample lists 95,000 to 150,000 clones; about 91% of them were counted only once. Together, the top ten hold less than 4% of the sample. Sequenced material: blood. These receptors were taken from a man aged 40-49 years in good health.

The rearrangement joins TRBV30 to TRBJ2-3; D remains unclear. Germline loops: CDR1 GTSNPN, CDR2 SVGIG (reference sequence). The CDR3 consists of 12 residues. Trimming shortened V by 5 bases and J by 4 bases, and 10 bases separated the two germline ends. The CDR3 nucleotides read TGTGCCTGGGGTGGTGGGCCAGATACGCAGTATTTT. This encodes CAWGGGPDTQYF.

This rearrangement joins TRBV7-6 to TRBJ2-7, with 11 bases aligning to TRBD1. After removal of 4 bases from V and 5 bases from J, the junction contained 7 bases not matched to a gene. The CDR3 runs to 15 residues. CDR1 and CDR2 from the germline V gene are SGHVS and FNYEAQ. CDR3 region: CASSSWTGGVDEQYF. The CDR3 DNA reads TGTGCCAGCAGCTCCTGGACAGGGGGCGTAGACGAGCAGTACTTC.

This chain uses TRBV6-5 with TRBJ2-1, with TRBD2 identical over 7 bases. The CDR3 is 15 residues long. V dropped 0 bases and J dropped 11; count of bases not matched to a gene: 10. Germline CDR1 and CDR2: MNHEY and SVGAGI. The chain's CDR3 is CASSYSFDVGGKQFF. The CDR3 DNA reads as TGTGCCAGCAGTTACTCGTTCGACGTCGGGGGGAAGCAGTTCTTC.

The CDR3 loop is CATRRGGQETQYF. DNA for the CDR3: TGTGCTACCCGAAGGGGGGGCCAGGAGACCCAGTACTTC. The V and J genes are TRBV24-1 and TRBJ2-5; D might be TRBD2 (7 bases). CDR3 size: 13 residues. Germline V gene lookup returns CDR1 KGHDR and CDR2 SFDVKD.

CDR3: CASSPGQGAYEQYF. For the CDR3, the DNA is TGCGCCAGCAGCCCTGGGCAGGGGGCCTACGAGCAGTACTTC. The chain uses TRBV5-1 and TRBJ2-7; 7 bases line up with TRBD1. CDR1 is SGHRS, CDR2 YFSETQ, per germline. This CDR3 has 14 amino acids. Losses at the gene ends were 4 bases for V and 2 bases for J; bases not matched to a gene: 6.

This CDR3 is CASSIEGWQGSNQPQHF. The DNA for the CDR3 is TGTGCCAGTAGTATAGAGGGGTGGCAGGGGAGCAATCAGCCCCAGCATTTT. The chain has TRBV19 and TRBJ1-5, with D possibly TRBD1 on 6 matching bases. The CDR3 is made up of 17 amino acids. Trimming left V 0 bases short and J 1 base short, with 13 bases between. Germline V gene sequence: CDR1 LNHDA, CDR2 SQIVND (reference sequence).

This clone was observed a few times. The V call is TRBV29-1, the J call TRBJ1-3, with a weak D call TRBD1 (5 bases). With 6 bases removed from V and 4 bases from J, the gap between germline ends came to 13 bases. Germline V gene sequence: CDR1 SQVTM, CDR2 ANQGSEA. CDR3 length: 13 residues. CDR3 in amino acids: CSVTGTGGNTIYF. CDR3 in DNA: TGCAGCGTCACTGGGACGGGGGGAAACACCATATATTTT.

This chain uses TRBV4-3 with TRBJ2-3; TRBD2 matches 9 bases. Germline CDR1 and CDR2: LGHNA and YSLEER. This CDR3 contains 20 residues. J lost 2 bases, V lost 1 base, and 16 bases had no gene match. In DNA form, the CDR3 reads TGCGCCAGCAGCCAAGCCCGGCAAATAGCGGGGGTCACGCTCACAGATACGCAGTATTTT. Translated: CASSQARQIAGVTLTDTQYF.

The rearrangement joins TRBV5-1 to TRBJ2-2; 8 bases map to TRBD1. This CDR3 comprises 15 residues. CDR1 SGHRS and CDR2 YFSETQ come from the germline V gene. The V gene end was trimmed by 6 bases and the J gene end by 2 bases; junction bases not matched to a gene: 6. The CDR3 coding sequence is TGCGCCAGCACCCCGGACAGGGTAAACACCGGGGAGCTGTTTTTT. As protein: CASTPDRVNTGELFF.

This clone has a single count. The chain has TRBV19 and TRBJ1-1, with 7 bases fitting TRBD1. Per germline, CDR1 LNHDA and CDR2 SQIVND (reference sequence). Trimming removed 7 bases from V and 0 bases from J; junction bases left unmatched: 8. This CDR3 has 15 residues. CDR3: CASTLDRRLNTEAFF. DNA of the CDR3: TGTGCCAGTACCCTGGACAGGCGATTGAACACTGAAGCTTTCTTT. Looking up the rest from reference TRBV19 and TRBJ1-1 gives the full variable domain: DGGITQSPKYLFRKEGQNVTLSCEQNLNHDAMYWYRQDPGQGLRLIYYSQIVNDFQKGDIAEGYSVSREKKESFPLTVTSAQKNPTAFYLCASTLDRRLNTEAFFGQGTRLTVV.

The J gene is TRBJ2-7, the V gene TRBV7-9; D gene unclear. The germline CDR1 and CDR2 sequences are SEHNR and FQNEAQ (reference sequence). Trimming stripped 5 bases from V and 6 bases from J, with 8 bases between. The CDR3 totals 11 residues. The CDR3 nucleotides read TGTGCCAGCAGCACCCACTCCGAGCAGTACTTC. It translates to CASSTHSEQYF.

Here the CDR3 DNA reads TGTGCCAGCAGCTTAGGTACAGGGACGGTGGGCTCCTACGAGCAGTACTTC. Its protein is CASSLGTGTVGSYEQYF. This chain links TRBV11-2 with TRBJ2-7, with D maybe TRBD1 (6 bases). CDR3 size: 17 residues. Trimming left V 1 base short and J 0 bases short, with 16 bases between. Germline CDR1 reads SGHAT; CDR2 reads FQNNGV. Full variable domain (missing parts from reference TRBV11-2 and TRBJ2-7): EAGVAQSPRYKIIEKRQSVAFWCNPISGHATLYWYQQILGQGPKLLIQFQNNGVVDDSQLPKDRFSAERLKGVDSTLKIQPAKLEDSAVYLCASSLGTGTVGSYEQYFGPGTRLTVT.

The rearrangement links TRBV2 to TRBJ2-3; maybe TRBD2 (6 bases). This CDR3 comprises 11 residues. Trimming cost V 11 bases and J 0 bases, with 6 bases left between them. CDR1 and CDR2 (germline): SNHLY, FYNNEI. The CDR3 DNA reads as TGTGCCGGGGGGAGCACAGATACGCAGTATTTT. Translated: CAGGSTDTQYF.

J is TRBJ2-2 and V is TRBV19, with 11 bases identical to TRBD1. Per germline, CDR1 LNHDA and CDR2 SQIVND (reference sequence). The CDR3 is 16 amino acids. The trim removed 5 bases at V and 1 base at J, leaving 3 bases unmatched. The CDR3 region is CASSPGTGGNTGELFF. CDR3 coding DNA: TGTGCCAGTAGTCCCGGGACAGGGGGGAACACCGGGGAGCTGTTTTTT.

This clone was counted once. The chain couples TRBV3-1 (or the pseudogene TRBV3-2) to TRBJ2-1; 9 nucleotides align to TRBD1. Germline V CDR1 and CDR2: LGHDT, YNNKEL (reference sequence). The CDR3 contains 16 residues. Germline trimming cut 0 bases from V and 4 bases from J; bases unmatched to any gene: 4. CDR3 sequence (DNA): TGTGCCAGCAGCCAAGATCGGACAGGGGCATACAATGAGCAGTTCTTC. Residues: CASSQDRTGAYNEQFF.

This clone was counted a single time. The chain uses TRBV7-8 and TRBJ2-2, with no clear D. The CDR3 is 14 residues long. Germline CDR1 SGHVS, CDR2 FQNEAQ. V shed 1 base and J shed 5 bases, with 8 bases lying between them. The CDR3 DNA reads as TGTGCCAGCAGCTTAGGGCTGGGAACCGGGGAGCTGTTTTTT. It yields the protein CASSLGLGTGELFF.

V gene TRBV12-3 or TRBV12-4 combines with J gene TRBJ2-4; perhaps TRBD2 as D (6 bases). Trimming took off 3 bases at V and 8 bases at J, with 11 bases between the two ends. CDR3 length: 13 amino acids. The CDR3 loop reads CASSFGGSDIQYF. The CDR3, as DNA: TGTGCCAGCAGTTTTGGGGGGTCGGACATTCAGTACTTC.

This chain connects TRBV7-2 to TRBJ1-2; D might be TRBD1 (5 bases). Germline V gene sequence: CDR1 SGHTA, CDR2 FQGNSA. The CDR3 runs to 15 residues. Trimming removed 6 bases from V and 3 bases from J, with 17 bases in between. For the CDR3, the DNA is TGTGCCAGCAGTCGGAGTGCGGGGACGGACTATGGCTACACCTTC. This encodes CASSRSAGTDYGYTF.

The chain links TRBV30 to TRBJ1-4, with 8 bases matching TRBD1. The V gene end was trimmed by 8 bases and the J gene end by 6 bases; junction bases not matched to a gene: 11. Germline CDR1 and CDR2: GTSNPN and SVGIG (reference sequence). The CDR3 consists of 14 residues. CDR3 coding DNA: TGTGCCGTGGAAGTAGGCAGGGGGCATGAAAAACTGTTTTTT. This sequence encodes CAVEVGRGHEKLFF. The full variable domain, its missing parts supplied by reference TRBV30 and TRBJ1-4, is SQTIHQWPATLVQPVGSPLSLECTVEGTSNPNLYWYRQAAGRGLQLLFYSVGIGQISSEVPQNLSASRPQDRQFILSSKKLLLSDSGFYLCAVEVGRGHEKLFFGSGTQLSVL.

This clone has a single count. The chain has TRBV2 and TRBJ1-5, with 11 bases lining up with TRBD1. The junction had 12 bases not matched to a gene; V was cut back by 5 bases and J by 0 bases. This CDR3 region has 19 residues. Germline CDR1 reads SNHLY; CDR2 reads FYNNEI. The CDR3 loop reads CASSTPSGTGGSSNQPQHF. In DNA form, the CDR3 reads TGTGCCAGCAGTACACCATCCGGGACAGGGGGTTCTAGCAATCAGCCCCAGCATTTT.

On this clone: In the same sample, other DNA sequences code for this CDR3. The rearrangement uses TRBV30 and TRBJ2-3; D unresolved. In germline, CDR1 is GTSNPN, CDR2 SVGIG (reference sequence). CDR3 length: 11 amino acids. Trimming cost V 2 bases and J 6 bases, with 6 bases left between them. This CDR3 is CAWSRVDTQYF. CDR3 nucleotide sequence: TGTGCCTGGAGTAGGGTGGATACGCAGTATTTT.

The chain combines TRBV5-6 with TRBJ2-4; D not certain. The germline V gene encodes CDR1 SGHDT and CDR2 YYEEEE. V was shortened by 0 bases and J by 5 bases, with 9 bases between the two germline ends. CDR3 length: 14 amino acids. As DNA, the CDR3 is TGTGCCAGCAGCTTGGTGTACAGTGAAAACATTCAGTACTTC. This gives the protein CASSLVYSENIQYF.

This clone was picked up a small number of times. V usage is TRBV14 and J usage is TRBJ2-5; D is undetermined. CDR1 SGHDN and CDR2 FVKESK come from the germline V gene. The CDR3 sequence is 15 residues long. V dropped 5 bases and J dropped 1 base, with 14 bases sitting between them. The CDR3 loop is CASSGIKRTQETQYF. The CDR3 nucleotides are TGTGCCAGCAGCGGGATAAAAAGGACCCAAGAGACCCAGTACTTC.

This chain connects TRBV2 to TRBJ1-5; possible D gene TRBD1, 5 bases. With 4 bases removed from V and 2 bases from J, the gap between germline ends came to 6 bases. The length of the CDR3 is 13 residues. Germline CDR1 reads SNHLY; CDR2 reads FYNNEI. The CDR3 protein is CASSGGRNQPQHF. In DNA form, the CDR3 reads TGTGCCAGCAGTGGGGGACGCAATCAGCCCCAGCATTTT. Variable domain in full (rest from reference TRBV2 and TRBJ1-5): EPEVTQTPSHQVTQMGQEVILRCVPISNHLYFYWYRQILGQKVEFLVSFYNNEISEKSEIFDDQFSVERPDGSNFTLKIRSTKLEDSAMYFCASSGGRNQPQHFGDGTRLSIL.

The V call is TRBV19, the J call TRBJ2-1; D unclear. With 6 bases removed from V and 7 bases from J, the gap between germline ends came to 10 bases. Germline CDR1 reads LNHDA; CDR2 reads SQIVND (reference sequence). The CDR3 runs 12 residues. CDR3 in amino acids: CASSLRYNEQFF. The CDR3 region has the DNA TGTGCCAGTAGCTTACGATATAATGAGCAGTTCTTC.

V is TRBV30 and J is TRBJ1-6; a weak D match, TRBD1 (5 bases). Trimming removed 1 base from V and 10 bases from J, with 8 bases in between. Germline values: CDR1 GTSNPN, CDR2 SVGIG (reference sequence). The CDR3 consists of 12 residues. CDR3 residues: CAWSGGVSPLHF. The CDR3 DNA reads TGTGCCTGGAGTGGAGGGGTCTCACCCCTCCACTTT.

The chain employs TRBV16 and TRBJ1-2; D not certain. Looked up from germline, CDR1 is KGHSY and CDR2 is FQNENV. This CDR3 contains 14 residues. V shed 0 bases and J shed 0 bases, with 5 bases lying between them. The CDR3 spells CASSQSTPNYGYTF. The CDR3 DNA is TGTGCCAGCAGCCAATCGACACCTAACTATGGCTACACCTTC.